Sequencing of this T cell receptor beta chain was carried out in a study of blood T cell repertoires in COVID-19. Whole-study context: Samples of COVID-19 (acute and convalescent) were obtained from the United States, Italy and Spain. PBMCs, B-cell-depleted T cells, or T cells were the source of the cDNA or gDNA that made up the material.

The table lists this clone with a count of one. The protocol was immunoSEQ multiplex PCR, while the TCRdb copy is restricted to in-frame clones and leaves out a portion. The sample lists 390,000 or so clones; approximately 87% were seen once. After removal of 2 bases from V and 5 bases from J, the junction contained 3 bases not matched to a gene. The CDR3 spans 14 residues. CDR1 SGHRS and CDR2 YFSETQ come from the germline V gene. Seattle enrolled patients during active infection and tracked them longitudinally. The sequenced sample was peripheral blood. The V and J genes are TRBV5-1 and TRBJ1-1, with TRBD1 matching over 10 bases. This clonotype originated in a woman aged 30 to 39 with COVID-19, enrolled during active disease. The CDR3 DNA reads as TGCGCCAGCAGCTTCGGGACAGGGGAAACTGAAGCTTTCTTT. The encoded protein is CASSFGTGETEAFF.